This T cell receptor beta chain was recovered during a study of T-cell reconstitution after alpha-beta-depleted transplantation in children. Unique molecular identifiers were used in preparing the TCRbeta library. MiXCR, run by TCRdb on the PCR reads, gives a single entry per CDR3 protein. The data contain about 980,000 distinct CDR3 sequences, 25% to 30% of them seen just once; the ten biggest clones take up under 30%. Study-level findings and limits: Elevated TCRbeta diversity at day 60 was traced, in some patients, to surviving recipient T cells and thymic progenitors. Several hundred graft clones that had expanded were reportedly the source of alpha-beta T cells about two months after transplant. Diversity and T-cell counts at one year after transplant derived mostly from new T cells.

CDR3 length: 16 amino acids. CDR1 is MDHEN and CDR2 is SYDVKM in the germline V gene. V was cut by 3 bases and J by 2 bases, with 16 bases left in between. There are a few counts of this clonotype. The antigen is unknown. This specimen consisted of PBMCs, mostly from graft donor cells, obtained 360 days after TCRalphabeta/CD19-depleted stem cell transplant. This sequence joins TRBV28 and TRBJ2-5; D remains ambiguous. This clonotype was obtained from a boy younger than two who had a stem cell transplant for SCID, so the T cells may come from the graft donor. As DNA, the CDR3 is TGTGCCAGCAGTTTCGGTCCGGCGGACGTTCAAGAGACCCAGTACTTC. Protein product: CASSFGPADVQETQYF.